The T cell receptor beta chain described here comes from a study of cytomegalovirus exposure and HLA in healthy donors. General observations from the study: TRBV6-2, TRBV6-3 and other indistinguishable V segments were excluded.

A word on this clone: What it binds is not known.

V lost 5 bases to trimming and J lost 4 bases, with 20 bases between them. Germline V lookup: CDR1 MRHNA, CDR2 SNTAGT. The CDR3 length is 16 residues. A multiplex PCR was run with 60 Vbeta primers and 13 Jbeta primers. This table comes from immunoSEQ multiplex PCR, and its TCRdb copy is limited to in-frame clones, with some not included. The repertoire holds some 150,000 clones, with roughly 80% as singletons. This receptor was taken from a woman aged 25 to 39 in good health and CMV-seropositive. Input material: PBMCs. This chain joins TRBV6-4 and TRBJ1-1; no clear D gene. Here the CDR3 DNA reads TGTGCCAGCAGTTCCTTTCGACCAGACAAAGGCACTGAAGCTTTCTTT. It yields the protein CASSSFRPDKGTEAFF.